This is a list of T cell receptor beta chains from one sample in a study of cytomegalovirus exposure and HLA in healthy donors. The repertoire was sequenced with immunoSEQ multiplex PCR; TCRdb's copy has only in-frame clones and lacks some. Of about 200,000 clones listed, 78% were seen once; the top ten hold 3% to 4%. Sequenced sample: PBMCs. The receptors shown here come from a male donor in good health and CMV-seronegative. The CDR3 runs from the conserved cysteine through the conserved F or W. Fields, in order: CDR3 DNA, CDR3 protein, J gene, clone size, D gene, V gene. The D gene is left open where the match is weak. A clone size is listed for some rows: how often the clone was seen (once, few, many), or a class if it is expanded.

CDR3 DNA: TGTGCCACTGGGCCGTCGCTCCCTCCCAAGAACACTGAAGCTTTCTTT
CDR3 protein: CATGPSLPPKNTEAFF
J gene: TRBJ1-1
clone size: few
D gene: -
V gene: TRBV19

CDR3 DNA: TGTGCCAGCATGGGAGGGCCCGACGAGCAGTACTTC
CDR3 protein: CASMGGPDEQYF
J gene: TRBJ2-7
clone size: -
D gene: TRBD2
V gene: TRBV7-9

CDR3 DNA: TGCGCCAGCAGCTTGGTACTAGCGGCGACCTACGAGCAGTACTTC
CDR3 protein: CASSLVLAATYEQYF
J gene: TRBJ2-7
clone size: -
D gene: TRBD2
V gene: TRBV5-1

CDR3 DNA: TGCGCCAGCAGCCAAGTTGCACGGGGACAGGGTTCCGGGGAGCTGTTTTTT
CDR3 protein: CASSQVARGQGSGELFF
J gene: TRBJ2-2
clone size: -
D gene: TRBD1
V gene: TRBV4-1

CDR3 DNA: TGTGCCAGCATCCCCGGTCAGGGATACACCGGGGAGCTGTTTTTT
CDR3 protein: CASIPGQGYTGELFF
J gene: TRBJ2-2
clone size: -
D gene: -
V gene: TRBV5-6

CDR3 DNA: TGTGCCAGCAGCTTATCGTCTGCTGGAAACACCATATATTTT
CDR3 protein: CASSLSSAGNTIYF
J gene: TRBJ1-3
clone size: -
D gene: -
V gene: TRBV7-9

CDR3 DNA: TGTGCCAGCAGCGGTGGTCCGGGACAGCCCCAGCATTTT
CDR3 protein: CASSGGPGQPQHF
J gene: TRBJ1-5
clone size: -
D gene: -
V gene: TRBV6-4

CDR3 DNA: TGTGCCAGTAGATACAGGGTCGGGAACACTGAAGCTTTCTTT
CDR3 protein: CASRYRVGNTEAFF
J gene: TRBJ1-1
clone size: once
D gene: -
V gene: TRBV19

CDR3 DNA: TGTGCCAGCAGTTACTCGGCCCATTCTAACTATGGCTACACCTTC
CDR3 protein: CASSYSAHSNYGYTF
J gene: TRBJ1-2
clone size: -
D gene: -
V gene: TRBV6-6

CDR3 DNA: TGTGCCACCAGCAGTTGGACTAGCCTCGACAATGAGCAGTTCTTC
CDR3 protein: CATSSWTSLDNEQFF
J gene: TRBJ2-1
clone size: -
D gene: TRBD2
V gene: TRBV15

CDR3 DNA: TGTGCCAGCATACCCCGGACAGGAGGCACTGAAGCTTTCTTT
CDR3 protein: CASIPRTGGTEAFF
J gene: TRBJ1-1
clone size: -
D gene: TRBD1
V gene: TRBV7-9

CDR3 DNA: TGTGCCAGCAGCTTGTCCAGCGGGGCCTACGAGCAGTACTTC
CDR3 protein: CASSLSSGAYEQYF
J gene: TRBJ2-7
clone size: -
D gene: TRBD2
V gene: TRBV5-5

CDR3 DNA: TGTGCCAGTAGTAACTCCTCAACCTACAATGAGCAGTTCTTC
CDR3 protein: CASSNSSTYNEQFF
J gene: TRBJ2-1
clone size: -
D gene: -
V gene: TRBV19

CDR3 DNA: TGTGCCAGCAGCCGTGGGACTAGTCGCGAGCAGTACTTC
CDR3 protein: CASSRGTSREQYF
J gene: TRBJ2-7
clone size: -
D gene: TRBD2
V gene: TRBV9

CDR3 DNA: TGTGCCAGCTCCACCGGGACTAGCGGCAACACCGGGGAGCTGTTTTTT
CDR3 protein: CASSTGTSGNTGELFF
J gene: TRBJ2-2
clone size: -
D gene: TRBD2
V gene: TRBV4-2

CDR3 DNA: TGCGCCAGCAGCTTGGTCCCCGACACTGAAGCTTTCTTT
CDR3 protein: CASSLVPDTEAFF
J gene: TRBJ1-1
clone size: -
D gene: -
V gene: TRBV5-1

CDR3 DNA: TGTGCCAGCAGCCTAAGGGGACAGGGGGCTTACAATGAGCAGTTCTTC
CDR3 protein: CASSLRGQGAYNEQFF
J gene: TRBJ2-1
clone size: -
D gene: TRBD1
V gene: TRBV14

CDR3 DNA: TGTGCCAGCGGTACTAGCGGGAGGCCCCCTGATACGCAGTATTTT
CDR3 protein: CASGTSGRPPDTQYF
J gene: TRBJ2-3
clone size: -
D gene: TRBD2
V gene: TRBV9

CDR3 DNA: TGTGCCAGCAGTTACGGGCGGGCCTACGAGCAGTACTTC
CDR3 protein: CASSYGRAYEQYF
J gene: TRBJ2-7
clone size: -
D gene: -
V gene: TRBV6-5

CDR3 DNA: TGCGCCAGCAGCCAAACAGGGGGGAGCTCCTACGAGCAGTACTTC
CDR3 protein: CASSQTGGSSYEQYF
J gene: TRBJ2-7
clone size: -
D gene: TRBD1
V gene: TRBV4-1

CDR3 DNA: TGTGCCAGCATCCGACAGGGCCCTCTGAACACTGAAGCTTTCTTT
CDR3 protein: CASIRQGPLNTEAFF
J gene: TRBJ1-1
clone size: -
D gene: TRBD1
V gene: TRBV25-1

CDR3 DNA: TGTGCCAGCAGCCCGGCGGGCAACACTGAAGCTTTCTTT
CDR3 protein: CASSPAGNTEAFF
J gene: TRBJ1-1
clone size: -
D gene: -
V gene: TRBV11-3

CDR3 DNA: TGTGCCAGCAGCCTGGGAGAAGTATTCTACGAGCAGTACTTC
CDR3 protein: CASSLGEVFYEQYF
J gene: TRBJ2-7
clone size: -
D gene: -
V gene: TRBV5-6

CDR3 DNA: TGTGCTAGCAGCTTAAGGCGGGAGGATTACAATGAGCAGTTCTTC
CDR3 protein: CASSLRREDYNEQFF
J gene: TRBJ2-1
clone size: -
D gene: TRBD2
V gene: TRBV7-7

CDR3 DNA: TGCGCCAGCAGCTTGGAGGTACGGAGCAGGGTCTTGGAGCAGTACTTC
CDR3 protein: CASSLEVRSRVLEQYF
J gene: TRBJ2-7
clone size: few
D gene: -
V gene: TRBV5-1

CDR3 DNA: TGTGCCAGCAGTGCGGGAAGGAAGACTGAAGCTTTCTTT
CDR3 protein: CASSAGRKTEAFF
J gene: TRBJ1-1
clone size: -
D gene: -
V gene: TRBV5-4

CDR3 DNA: TGTGCCAGCAGCGAAGGGACAGTAAGTGAAAAACTGTTTTTT
CDR3 protein: CASSEGTVSEKLFF
J gene: TRBJ1-4
clone size: few
D gene: TRBD1
V gene: TRBV2

CDR3 DNA: TGTGCCAGCAGTCGCGGGACAGGCGGAAACACCATATATTTT
CDR3 protein: CASSRGTGGNTIYF
J gene: TRBJ1-3
clone size: -
D gene: TRBD1
V gene: TRBV25-1

CDR3 DNA: TGTGCCAGCAGTTTTGGAGGGACTGAAGCTTTCTTT
CDR3 protein: CASSFGGTEAFF
J gene: TRBJ1-1
clone size: -
D gene: -
V gene: TRBV28

CDR3 DNA: TGCGCCAGCAGCTTCGCGGCTAGCGGGCAATACAATGAGCAGTTCTTC
CDR3 protein: CASSFAASGQYNEQFF
J gene: TRBJ2-1
clone size: -
D gene: TRBD2
V gene: TRBV5-1

CDR3 DNA: TGTGCCAGCAGCGGGTCTGGGGCAGGCAACGAGCAGTACTTC
CDR3 protein: CASSGSGAGNEQYF
J gene: TRBJ2-7
clone size: -
D gene: -
V gene: TRBV7-6

CDR3 DNA: TGTTCCAGCAGCCCGCGTGAAGGGGGTTACAATGAGCAGTTCTTC
CDR3 protein: CSSSPREGGYNEQFF
J gene: TRBJ2-1
clone size: -
D gene: -
V gene: TRBV7-9

CDR3 DNA: TGTGCCAGCAGTTCACACAGGGGGCTCGACTATGGCTACACCTTC
CDR3 protein: CASSSHRGLDYGYTF
J gene: TRBJ1-2
clone size: -
D gene: TRBD1
V gene: TRBV6-5

CDR3 DNA: TGTGCCAGCAGTCTCCAGTACGAGCAGTACTTC
CDR3 protein: CASSLQYEQYF
J gene: TRBJ2-7
clone size: few
D gene: -
V gene: TRBV2

CDR3 DNA: TGTGCTAGCAGCGCGACAGGGAACACTGAAGCTTTCTTT
CDR3 protein: CASSATGNTEAFF
J gene: TRBJ1-1
clone size: -
D gene: -
V gene: TRBV7-7

CDR3 DNA: TGTGCCAGCAGCGTAGAAGATAGCTCCTACGAGCAGTACTTC
CDR3 protein: CASSVEDSSYEQYF
J gene: TRBJ2-7
clone size: -
D gene: -
V gene: TRBV9

CDR3 DNA: TGTGCCAGCAGTGAAGGGACATTTAGCAATCAGCCCCAGCATTTT
CDR3 protein: CASSEGTFSNQPQHF
J gene: TRBJ1-5
clone size: -
D gene: -
V gene: TRBV6-1

CDR3 DNA: TGTGCCAGCAGCGACAACACAGTATCTGGAAACACCATATATTTT
CDR3 protein: CASSDNTVSGNTIYF
J gene: TRBJ1-3
clone size: -
D gene: -
V gene: TRBV9

CDR3 DNA: TGCGCCAGCAGCCAAGTTTTGAGGGGGCGCTTGGAAGGCTACACCTTC
CDR3 protein: CASSQVLRGRLEGYTF
J gene: TRBJ1-2
clone size: -
D gene: TRBD1
V gene: TRBV4-1

CDR3 DNA: TGCAGCGTTGACCAGGGAAACACCGGGGAGCTGTTTTTT
CDR3 protein: CSVDQGNTGELFF
J gene: TRBJ2-2
clone size: -
D gene: -
V gene: TRBV29-1

CDR3 DNA: TGTGCCAGCAGTTATGCTTCCGGGACAGGGGGCAATGAGCAGTTCTTC
CDR3 protein: CASSYASGTGGNEQFF
J gene: TRBJ2-1
clone size: -
D gene: TRBD1
V gene: TRBV6-6

CDR3 DNA: TGTGCCAGCAGTTCCGTGGGACAGGCTGACGAGCAGTACTTC
CDR3 protein: CASSSVGQADEQYF
J gene: TRBJ2-7
clone size: -
D gene: TRBD1
V gene: TRBV27

CDR3 DNA: TGTGCCAGCAGCCAAAGAACGTCCAGGGCTCAAGAGACCCAGTACTTC
CDR3 protein: CASSQRTSRAQETQYF
J gene: TRBJ2-5
clone size: -
D gene: -
V gene: TRBV21-1

CDR3 DNA: TGCGCCAGCAGCATTCGGACAGGCGCTAATGAAAAACTGTTTTTT
CDR3 protein: CASSIRTGANEKLFF
J gene: TRBJ1-4
clone size: -
D gene: TRBD1
V gene: TRBV5-1

CDR3 DNA: TGCGCCAGCAGCTTGGTAGGCGGAGTCTATGGCTACACCTTC
CDR3 protein: CASSLVGGVYGYTF
J gene: TRBJ1-2
clone size: -
D gene: -
V gene: TRBV5-1

CDR3 DNA: TGTGCCAGCAGTGAATCCAGGGGTCGAGAGACCCAGTACTTC
CDR3 protein: CASSESRGRETQYF
J gene: TRBJ2-5
clone size: -
D gene: -
V gene: TRBV6-1

CDR3 DNA: TGTGCCAGCAGTTCCCGGGGCTCTGGGGCCAACGTCCTGACTTTC
CDR3 protein: CASSSRGSGANVLTF
J gene: TRBJ2-6
clone size: -
D gene: -
V gene: TRBV28

CDR3 DNA: TGCGCCAGCAGCTTACTAGCGGGAAGCGGCCACAATGAGCAGTTCTTC
CDR3 protein: CASSLLAGSGHNEQFF
J gene: TRBJ2-1
clone size: -
D gene: TRBD2
V gene: TRBV5-1

CDR3 DNA: TGCGCCAGCAGTGAGTGGGGACTTACGAATGAGCAGTTCTTC
CDR3 protein: CASSEWGLTNEQFF
J gene: TRBJ2-1
clone size: -
D gene: -
V gene: TRBV10-1

CDR3 DNA: TGTGCCAGTAGTATTGACCGGGGGGCAGGTGGCGGCTACACCTTC
CDR3 protein: CASSIDRGAGGGYTF
J gene: TRBJ1-2
clone size: once
D gene: -
V gene: TRBV19

CDR3 DNA: TGTGCCAGCAGCAAAGGAGGGGGCGGTGTAGCGGGGACCTCTGAGAATGAGCAGTTCTTC
CDR3 protein: CASSKGGGGVAGTSENEQFF
J gene: TRBJ2-1
clone size: -
D gene: -
V gene: TRBV21-1

CDR3 DNA: TGTGCCAGCAGCTTGGTAGCGGCCCAAGAGACCCAGTACTTC
CDR3 protein: CASSLVAAQETQYF
J gene: TRBJ2-5
clone size: -
D gene: -
V gene: TRBV11-2

CDR3 DNA: TGTGCCAGCAGCAACCTCCGACAGGGGTCCTATGGCTACACCTTC
CDR3 protein: CASSNLRQGSYGYTF
J gene: TRBJ1-2
clone size: once
D gene: TRBD1
V gene: TRBV2